This entry lists 29 T cell receptor beta chains sequenced from one sample in a study of cytotoxic CD8 clonotypes in ibrutinib-treated CLL. The assay was immunoSEQ multiplex PCR, and TCRdb's table has in-frame clones only and misses some. The data hold approximately 84,000 clones, with more than 75% observed a single time. Sample: PBMCs, taken after 12 months of ibrutinib treatment. The receptors derive from a human donor with chronic lymphocytic leukemia.

V and J are TRBV27 and TRBJ1-2; D remains unclear. The ends were cut back, 6 bases at V and 0 bases at J, with 8 bases in the middle. This CDR3 has 13 amino acids. Germline-derived CDR1 and CDR2 are MNHEY and SMNVEV (reference sequence). The CDR3 nucleotides read TGTGCCAGCAGCGTCACCCCTAACTATGGCTACACCTTC. Protein sequence: CASSVTPNYGYTF.

This chain connects TRBV7-3 to TRBJ2-6, with TRBD1 as a possible D gene (5 bases). V lost 0 bases to trimming and J lost 0 bases, with 12 bases between them. CDR1 is SGHTA, CDR2 FQGTGA, per germline. This CDR3 comprises 18 residues. The DNA of the CDR3 is TGTGCCAGCAGCTTAACGGGGCAGGCGTACTCTGGGGCCAACGTCCTGACTTTC. It codes for CASSLTGQAYSGANVLTF.

This rearrangement joins TRBV30 to TRBJ2-1; D is undetermined. CDR1 is GTSNPN and CDR2 is SVGIG in the germline V gene (reference sequence). The CDR3 has 15 amino acids. V gave up 2 bases and J gave up 0 bases, with 11 bases separating them. CDR3 loop: CAWSWRSSSYNEQFF. In nucleotides, the CDR3 is TGTGCCTGGAGTTGGCGGTCCAGCTCCTACAATGAGCAGTTCTTC.

The gene calls are TRBV5-8 and TRBJ2-5; TRBD1 might be the D (6 bases). V lost 0 bases to trimming and J lost 1 base, with 13 bases between them. The CDR3 is 16 amino acids. Germline V CDR1 and CDR2: SGHTS, YDEGEE. For the CDR3, the DNA is TGTGCCAGCAGCTTGGCGGTGTGGGACACCCAAGAGACCCAGTACTTC. As protein: CASSLAVWDTQETQYF.

This chain joins TRBV7-8 and TRBJ2-1; TRBD2 matches at 7 bases. Germline V gene lookup returns CDR1 SGHVS and CDR2 FQNEAQ. CDR3 length: 11 amino acids. After removal of 6 bases from V and 7 bases from J, the junction contained 0 bases not matched to a gene. Written as DNA, the CDR3 is TGTGCCAGCAGGCGGGGGAATGAGCAGTTCTTC. This codes for CASRRGNEQFF. The full variable domain, completed using reference TRBV7-8 and TRBJ2-1, is GAGVSQSPRYKVAKRGQDVALRCDPISGHVSLFWYQQALGQGPEFLTYFQNEAQLDKSGLPSDRFFAERPEGSVSTLKIQRTQQEDSAVYLCASRRGNEQFFGPGTRLTVL.

The chain recombines TRBV7-2 with TRBJ1-5; 7 bases align to TRBD1. Looked up from germline, CDR1 is SGHTA and CDR2 is FQGNSA. The CDR3 contains 16 residues. V lost 5 bases and J lost 2; bases outside the gene matches: 9. The CDR3 DNA reads as TGTGCCAGCAGCCAAGGAGGGGGCGCGGGCAATCAGCCCCAGCATTTT. Its translation: CASSQGGGAGNQPQHF.

The V call is TRBV5-1, the J call TRBJ2-7; TRBD2 is a possible D gene (5 bases). The V gene's germline CDR1 is SGHRS and CDR2 YFSETQ. The V end was cut by 0 bases, the J end by 3 bases, with 10 bases between. The CDR3 is 14 amino acids. CDR3 sequence reads: CASSLVLRDYEQYF. The CDR3 DNA follows: TGCGCCAGCAGCTTGGTTCTGAGGGACTACGAGCAGTACTTC.

V usage is TRBV27 and J usage is TRBJ1-4, with TRBD1 matching over 10 bases. Germline V gives CDR1 MNHEY, CDR2 SMNVEV (reference sequence). V lost 1 base, J lost 8 bases, and 1 base stayed unmatched. The CDR3 spans 14 residues. CDR3 in amino acids: CASSLWGQGEKLFF. The CDR3 DNA reads TGTGCCAGCAGTTTATGGGGACAGGGGGAAAAACTGTTTTTT.

CDR3: CASSPTGVYYGYTF. The DNA for the CDR3 is TGTGCCAGCAGCCCCACGGGGGTTTATTATGGCTACACCTTC. The chain joins TRBV5-6 to TRBJ1-2; tentatively, D is TRBD1 (5 bases). Per the germline V gene, CDR1 is SGHDT and CDR2 is YYEEEE. The CDR3 runs 14 residues. V lost 4 bases to trimming and J lost 5 bases, with 15 bases between them.

The J gene is TRBJ1-4, the V gene TRBV30, with 9 bases that match TRBD1. CDR3 size: 15 residues. Germline loops: CDR1 GTSNPN, CDR2 SVGIG (reference sequence). V trimming: 0 bases; J trimming: 7 bases; junction bases outside the gene matches: 6. CDR3 region: CAWSVPVTGGEKLFF. The CDR3 nucleotides read TGTGCCTGGAGTGTACCTGTGACAGGGGGTGAAAAACTGTTTTTT. The full variable domain, with the rest looked up from reference TRBV30 and TRBJ1-4, is SQTIHQWPATLVQPVGSPLSLECTVEGTSNPNLYWYRQAAGRGLQLLFYSVGIGQISSEVPQNLSASRPQDRQFILSSKKLLLSDSGFYLCAWSVPVTGGEKLFFGSGTQLSVL.

This clone has a handful of counts. The rearrangement joins TRBV18 to TRBJ2-4; the D is unclear. The germline gives CDR1 KGHSH, CDR2 LQKENI. The CDR3 has 14 residues. Trimming took 3 bases from V and 0 from J, leaving 6 bases between them. This chain's CDR3 is CASSPSLAKNIQYF. CDR3 bases: TGTGCCAGCTCACCGTCATTAGCCAAAAACATTCAGTACTTC.

The chain combines TRBV19 with TRBJ2-1; D is possibly TRBD1 (5 bases). Germline loops: CDR1 LNHDA, CDR2 SQIVND (reference sequence). The V end lost 6 bases, the J end lost 5 bases, and 11 bases lay between the germline ends. The CDR3 consists of 13 residues. The CDR3 DNA follows: TGTGCCAGTAGGGTGGGGCCAAACAATGAGCAGTTCTTC. Protein sequence: CASRVGPNNEQFF.

The V and J genes are TRBV30 and TRBJ2-7; D call uncertain. CDR3 length: 11 residues. In germline, CDR1 is GTSNPN, CDR2 SVGIG (reference sequence). Trimming took 2 bases from V and 3 from J, leaving 5 bases between them. The CDR3 region is CAWSRSYEQYF. CDR3 bases: TGTGCCTGGAGTCGGAGCTACGAGCAGTACTTC. The full variable domain, in which reference TRBV30 and TRBJ2-7 provide the parts outside the CDR3, is SQTIHQWPATLVQPVGSPLSLECTVEGTSNPNLYWYRQAAGRGLQLLFYSVGIGQISSEVPQNLSASRPQDRQFILSSKKLLLSDSGFYLCAWSRSYEQYFGPGTRLTVT.

The chain recombines TRBV15 with TRBJ1-4, with no clear D. This CDR3 is 13 amino acids long. CDR1 is LNHNV and CDR2 is YYDKDF in the germline V gene (reference sequence). V lost 5 bases and J lost 8, with 12 bases in between. The chain's CDR3 is CATSEGGWEKLFF. The CDR3 coding sequence is TGTGCCACCAGCGAAGGAGGGTGGGAAAAACTGTTTTTT.

This chain uses TRBV28 with TRBJ1-2; D possibly corresponds to TRBD1 (5 bases). Trimming shortened V by 6 bases and J by 8 bases, and 13 bases separated the two germline ends. CDR3 length: 12 residues. Looked up from germline, CDR1 is MDHEN and CDR2 is SYDVKM. The chain's CDR3 is CASSWGRVGYTF. CDR3 bases: TGTGCCAGCAGCTGGGGACGGGTGGGCTACACCTTC.

V is TRBV7-9 and J is TRBJ2-7; D is unclear. CDR3 length: 11 residues. Germline V gives CDR1 SEHNR, CDR2 FQNEAQ (reference sequence). V was cut by 8 bases and J by 4 bases, with 9 bases left in between. CDR3 loop: CASLGSYEQYF. DNA for the CDR3: TGTGCCAGCCTTGGGTCATACGAGCAGTACTTC.

Remarks on this clone: This may come from a read error, since a much larger clone is one base off. V usage is TRBV7-3 and J usage is TRBJ2-7; D unclear. CDR1 is SGHTA, CDR2 FQGTGA, per germline. This CDR3 spans 11 amino acids. Trimming cost V 5 bases and J 0 bases, with 2 bases left between them. This chain's CDR3 is CASSGSYEQYF. The CDR3 bases are TGTGCCAGCAGCGGCTCCTACGAGCAGTACTTC.

DNA of the CDR3: TGCGCCAGCAGCTTGGGGGCCGGGGGGACGGGAGAGACCCAGTACTTC. It codes for CASSLGAGGTGETQYF. The chain has TRBV5-1 and TRBJ2-5; TRBD2 agrees at 7 bases. Germline values: CDR1 SGHRS, CDR2 YFSETQ. After removal of 0 bases from V and 4 bases from J, the junction contained 9 bases not matched to a gene. The length of the CDR3 is 16 residues.

Only a few counts were recorded for this clone. This chain joins TRBV18 and TRBJ1-5; no reliable D call. The V end lost 1 base, the J end lost 0 bases, and 10 bases lay between the germline ends. The CDR3 totals 16 residues. Looked up from germline, CDR1 is KGHSH and CDR2 is LQKENI. The DNA of the CDR3 is TGTGCCAGCTCACCACAGTTTGGGCTTAGCAATCAGCCCCAGCATTTT. Encoded protein: CASSPQFGLSNQPQHF.

This chain links TRBV7-2 with TRBJ1-1; maybe TRBD1 (5 bases). Per the germline V gene, CDR1 is SGHTA and CDR2 is FQGNSA. The CDR3 runs to 14 residues. Trimming took 5 bases from V and 1 from J, leaving 11 bases between them. CDR3 in DNA: TGTGCCAGCAGCCCGGGACCTCAGAACACTGAAGCTTTCTTT. It codes for CASSPGPQNTEAFF.

This clone was seen more than once but under ten times. The chain recombines TRBV2 with TRBJ2-5; D remains unclear. This CDR3 spans 14 amino acids. Trimming removed 1 base at V and 1 base at J, with 7 bases between. The germline gives CDR1 SNHLY, CDR2 FYNNEI. The CDR3 DNA follows: TGTGCCAGCAGTGAAGGGCTCAGCCAAGAGACCCAGTACTTC. It encodes CASSEGLSQETQYF.

The chain couples TRBV4-3 to TRBJ2-1; possibly TRBD2 for D (6 bases). Trimming took 1 base from V and 0 from J, leaving 16 bases between them. Germline V gene data show CDR1 as LGHNA and CDR2 as YSLEER. This CDR3 has 18 residues. The CDR3 here is CASSQGSAAGSSYNEQFF. In nucleotides, the CDR3 is TGCGCCAGCAGCCAAGGGTCGGCTGCGGGAAGCTCCTACAATGAGCAGTTCTTC.

CDR3 bases: TGTGCCAGCAGTTTTCCCGGCAGGGGGATAGATACGCAGTATTTT. Amino acids: CASSFPGRGIDTQYF. V is TRBV28 and J is TRBJ2-3, with TRBD1 matching 7 bases. Germline V gene sequence: CDR1 MDHEN, CDR2 SYDVKM. This CDR3 region has 15 residues. J lost 5 bases, V lost 3 bases, and 8 bases had no gene match. The complete variable domain, with remaining parts taken from reference TRBV28 and TRBJ2-3, reads DVKVTQSSRYLVKRTGEKVFLECVQDMDHENMFWYRQDPGLGLRLIYFSYDVKMKEKGDIPEGYSVSREKKERFSLILESASTNQTSMYLCASSFPGRGIDTQYFGPGTRLTVL.

J is TRBJ1-1 and V is TRBV7-3, with D uncertain. The V gene's germline CDR1 is SGHTA and CDR2 FQGTGA. Deletions cut 5 bases from V and 1 base from J, with 8 bases between. The CDR3 spans 13 residues. The CDR3 spells CASSETRNTEAFF. The CDR3 region has the DNA TGTGCCAGCAGCGAAACAAGGAACACTGAAGCTTTCTTT.

The chain employs TRBV2 and TRBJ1-2, with 9 bases fitting TRBD1. Trimming cost V 8 bases and J 5 bases; bases outside gene matches: 3. This CDR3 is 12 amino acids long. The V gene's germline CDR1 is SNHLY and CDR2 FYNNEI. CDR3 in amino acids: CASGGQGYGYTF. DNA for the CDR3: TGTGCCAGCGGGGGACAGGGTTATGGCTACACCTTC.

This chain joins TRBV6-5 and TRBJ1-6; 11 bases line up with TRBD1. Losses at the gene ends were 4 bases for V and 9 bases for J; bases not matched to a gene: 8. Germline V lookup: CDR1 MNHEY, CDR2 SVGAGI. The CDR3 spans 16 residues. DNA for the CDR3: TGTGCCAGCAGTTTCGGGACAGGGGGAGGTGGTTCACCCCTCCACTTT. Translation: CASSFGTGGGGSPLHF.

This chain connects TRBV6-5 to TRBJ2-7; D is perhaps TRBD2 (5 bases). The CDR3 length is 11 residues. Trimming shortened V by 8 bases and J by 7 bases, and 12 bases separated the two germline ends. From germline, CDR1 is MNHEY and CDR2 SVGAGI. CDR3: CASQRSGEQYF. DNA for the CDR3: TGTGCCAGCCAGCGGTCGGGGGAGCAGTACTTC.

The chain is built from TRBV25-1 and TRBJ2-7, with 15 bases identical to TRBD2. The CDR3 is 13 amino acids. Germline V gives CDR1 MGHDK, CDR2 SYGVNS. V gave up 10 bases and J gave up 8 bases; unmatched junction bases: 6. The CDR3 bases are TGTGCCACCGGACTAGCGGGAGGGCCACAGCAGTACTTC. This sequence encodes CATGLAGGPQQYF.

This clone was detected a few times. This chain links TRBV6-5 with TRBJ1-4; perhaps TRBD1 as D (5 bases). The germline gives CDR1 MNHEY, CDR2 SVGAGI. This CDR3 spans 16 amino acids. Trimming stripped 4 bases from V and 8 bases from J, with 20 bases between. CDR3 region: CASSSRGPPSSEKLFF. The CDR3 nucleotides read TGTGCCAGCAGTTCCCGGGGACCCCCATCCAGCGAAAAACTGTTTTTT.